A selection of T cell receptor beta chains follows, all from one sample in a study of blood T cell repertoires in COVID-19. The protocol was immunoSEQ multiplex PCR, while the TCRdb copy is restricted to in-frame clones and leaves out a portion. The table lists roughly 320,000 clones, approximately 85% of them singletons. The sequenced material came from peripheral blood. All receptors derive from a human donor in a cohort sampled during active COVID-19. Both conserved end residues are part of each CDR3. The D gene is left open where the match is weak. Size values are once, few and many counts, or a class for expanded clones, and some rows have none.

cdr3_aa | cdr3_nt | v_call | cdr3_length | clone_size | d_call | j_call
CASSSSGGNEQYF | TGTGCCAGCAGCTCCTCCGGCGGGAACGAGCAGTACTTC | TRBV7-3 | 13 | . | . | TRBJ2-7
CASSGTGFQPQHF | TGTGCCAGCAGTGGAACAGGGTTCCAGCCCCAGCATTTT | TRBV25-1 | 13 | . | . | TRBJ1-5
CASSRTSGPTDTQYF | TGTGCCAGCAGCCGAACTAGCGGGCCCACAGATACGCAGTATTTT | TRBV7-6 | 15 | . | TRBD2 | TRBJ2-3
CASRLGQGGNQPQHF | TGTGCAAGTCGTCTCGGACAGGGAGGCAATCAGCCCCAGCATTTT | TRBV12-2 | 15 | . | . | TRBJ1-5
CASSGGGVSYGYTF | TGTGCCAGCAGCGGCGGCGGAGTCTCCTATGGCTACACCTTC | TRBV5-6 | 14 | few | . | TRBJ1-2
CASSDGSSNQPQHF | TGTGCCAGCAGTGATGGCAGTAGCAATCAGCCCCAGCATTTT | TRBV25-1 | 14 | few | . | TRBJ1-5
CASSPAGSGANVLTF | TGCGCCAGCAGCCCTGCCGGCTCTGGGGCCAACGTCCTGACTTTC | TRBV5-1 | 15 | . | . | TRBJ2-6
CASSLEGPRQGETQYF | TGCGCCAGCAGCTTGGAGGGTCCGAGACAGGGGGAGACCCAGTACTTC | TRBV5-1 | 16 | . | TRBD1 | TRBJ2-5
CASSPAGGQGVPQYF | TGCGCCAGCAGCCCCGCTGGGGGACAGGGGGTTCCTCAGTACTTC | TRBV5-1 | 15 | . | TRBD1 | TRBJ2-4
CASSEHQGSQYF | TGTGCCAGCAGTGAACATCAGGGATCGCAGTATTTT | TRBV6-1 | 12 | . | . | TRBJ2-3
CASSLNGGSSNTEAFF | TGTGCCAGCTCTCTCAATGGGGGGTCCTCGAACACTGAAGCTTTCTTT | TRBV18 | 16 | . | . | TRBJ1-1
CASSRDLDNEQFF | TGTGCCAGCAGCCGGGACTTAGACAATGAGCAGTTCTTC | TRBV14 | 13 | . | . | TRBJ2-1
CASSPGQGGGGSDEQFF | TGTGCCAGCAGTCCAGGTCAGGGCGGGGGGGGTTCCGATGAGCAGTTCTTC | TRBV6-6 | 17 | many | TRBD2 | TRBJ2-1
CASSGKGNSPLHF | TGTGCCAGCTCAGGGAAAGGGAATTCACCCCTCCACTTT | TRBV12-3/TRBV12-4 | 13 | . | . | TRBJ1-6
CASGLTPGFEQYF | TGTGCTAGTGGTTTGACCCCAGGGTTCGAGCAGTACTTC | TRBV12-5 | 13 | . | . | TRBJ2-7
CASSDAQGLGGYTF | TGTGCCAGCAGTGACGCTCAGGGGTTGGGTGGCTACACCTTC | TRBV6-4 | 14 | . | . | TRBJ1-2
CASSEGVRAAEAFF | TGTGCCAGCAGTGAAGGCGTGAGGGCCGCTGAAGCTTTCTTT | TRBV6-1 | 14 | . | . | TRBJ1-1
CASGITQGHYGYTF | TGTGCTAGTGGCATAACCCAGGGGCACTATGGCTACACCTTC | TRBV12-5 | 14 | . | . | TRBJ1-2
CASSHLYRQGNQPQHF | TGCGCCAGCAGCCATCTGTATCGGCAGGGCAATCAGCCCCAGCATTTT | TRBV4-1 | 16 | few | . | TRBJ1-5
CASHSGQGSDTQYF | TGTGCCAGCCATTCGGGACAAGGGTCAGATACGCAGTATTTT | TRBV6-5 | 14 | . | . | TRBJ2-3
CATSREKRSTGQGVFLDEQYF | TGTGCCACCAGCAGAGAAAAGAGATCGACGGGACAGGGGGTATTTTTGGACGAGCAGTACTTC | TRBV15 | 21 | . | TRBD1 | TRBJ2-7
CASSLGQDYGYTF | TGTGCCAGCAGCCTCGGACAGGACTATGGCTACACCTTC | TRBV2 | 13 | few | TRBD1 | TRBJ1-2
CAISESGRSSYNEQFF | TGTGCCATCAGTGAGTCGGGCCGAAGCTCCTACAATGAGCAGTTCTTC | TRBV10-3 | 16 | . | . | TRBJ2-1
CASSLIGQHTEAFF | TGTGCCAGCAGCTTAATTGGACAGCACACTGAAGCTTTCTTT | TRBV11-2 | 14 | . | . | TRBJ1-1
CAISREGDGTGELFF | TGTGCCATCAGCCGAGAGGGGGACGGGACCGGGGAGCTGTTTTTT | TRBV10-3 | 15 | . | . | TRBJ2-2
CASSADSYEQYF | TGTGCCAGCAGCGCGGACTCTTACGAGCAGTACTTC | TRBV5-8 | 12 | . | . | TRBJ2-7
CASSGRQEPINSPLHF | TGCGCCAGCAGCGGGAGACAGGAACCGATTAATTCACCCCTCCACTTT | TRBV5-1 | 16 | once | . | TRBJ1-6
CAWSSQGGMNTEAFF | TGTGCCTGGAGTTCCCAGGGGGGCATGAACACTGAAGCTTTCTTT | TRBV30 | 15 | . | TRBD1 | TRBJ1-1
CASSESKGVKASPLHF | TGCGCCAGCAGTGAGTCGAAGGGGGTCAAGGCTTCACCCCTCCACTTT | TRBV10-1 | 16 | . | . | TRBJ1-6
CASSLPAQGSSSYNEQFF | TGTGCCAGCAGTCTTCCTGCTCAAGGGTCTAGCAGCTACAATGAGCAGTTCTTC | TRBV21-1 | 18 | . | . | TRBJ2-1
CASSPLGGITSPLHF | TGTGCCAGTAGTCCCCTTGGAGGCATCACTTCACCCCTCCACTTT | TRBV19 | 15 | . | . | TRBJ1-6
CASSYSRGEQYF | TGTGCCAGCAGCTACTCTAGGGGCGAGCAGTACTTC | TRBV7-9 | 12 | few | . | TRBJ2-7
CASSLNDGSGELFF | TGTGCCAGCAGCTTAAATGACGGGTCCGGGGAGCTGTTTTTT | TRBV7-9 | 14 | . | . | TRBJ2-2
CASRGGGASTQYF | TGTGCCAGCAGGGGCGGGGGGGCTTCTACGCAGTATTTT | TRBV3-1/TRBV3-2 | 13 | . | TRBD2 | TRBJ2-3